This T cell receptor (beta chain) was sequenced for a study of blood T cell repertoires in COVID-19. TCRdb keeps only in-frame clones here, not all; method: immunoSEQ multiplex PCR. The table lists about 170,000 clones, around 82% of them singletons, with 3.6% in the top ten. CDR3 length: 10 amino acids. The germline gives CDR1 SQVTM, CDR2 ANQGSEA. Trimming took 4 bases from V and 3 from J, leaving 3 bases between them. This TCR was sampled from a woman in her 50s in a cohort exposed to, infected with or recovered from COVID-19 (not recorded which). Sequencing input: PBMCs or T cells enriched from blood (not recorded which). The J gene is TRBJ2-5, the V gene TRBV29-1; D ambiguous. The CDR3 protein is CSVVEETQYF. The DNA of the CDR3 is TGCAGCGTTGTAGAAGAGACCCAGTACTTC. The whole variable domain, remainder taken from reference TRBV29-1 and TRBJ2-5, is SAVISQKPSRDICQRGTSLTIQCQVDSQVTMMFWYRQQPGQSLTLIATANQGSEATYESGFVIDKFPISRPNLTFSTLTVSNMSPEDSSIYLCSVVEETQYFGPGTRLLVL.